This TCR beta chain was documented in a study of T cell responses to AZD1222 COVID-19 vaccine. Overall study findings and caveats: Spike-specific TCR depth and breadth grew after two AZD1222 doses. Targeting of unmutated variant regions was reportedly seen in nearly half of spike-specific TCRs. Donors, mostly white British, included more females; clonal diversity was possibly underestimated.

Of note for this clone: Its target is not known.

The V gene's germline CDR1 is LNHDA and CDR2 SQIVND (reference sequence). The CDR3 covers 15 residues. Trimming cost V 4 bases and J 1 base, with 11 bases left between them. Produced via immunoSEQ multiplex PCR; TCRdb's table is partial and in-frame only. This table holds 30,000 to 50,000 clones, 80% to 90% found once. The sample was peripheral blood, taken 28 days after the second dose of the MenACWY control vaccine. This chain uses TRBV19 with TRBJ2-1, with D possibly being TRBD2 (5 bases). The source of this sequence is an adult who received the MenACWY meningococcal vaccine as a control. CDR3 protein: CASSTIQRSYNEQFF. In DNA form, the CDR3 reads TGTGCCAGTAGTACCATCCAGCGGTCCTACAATGAGCAGTTCTTC.